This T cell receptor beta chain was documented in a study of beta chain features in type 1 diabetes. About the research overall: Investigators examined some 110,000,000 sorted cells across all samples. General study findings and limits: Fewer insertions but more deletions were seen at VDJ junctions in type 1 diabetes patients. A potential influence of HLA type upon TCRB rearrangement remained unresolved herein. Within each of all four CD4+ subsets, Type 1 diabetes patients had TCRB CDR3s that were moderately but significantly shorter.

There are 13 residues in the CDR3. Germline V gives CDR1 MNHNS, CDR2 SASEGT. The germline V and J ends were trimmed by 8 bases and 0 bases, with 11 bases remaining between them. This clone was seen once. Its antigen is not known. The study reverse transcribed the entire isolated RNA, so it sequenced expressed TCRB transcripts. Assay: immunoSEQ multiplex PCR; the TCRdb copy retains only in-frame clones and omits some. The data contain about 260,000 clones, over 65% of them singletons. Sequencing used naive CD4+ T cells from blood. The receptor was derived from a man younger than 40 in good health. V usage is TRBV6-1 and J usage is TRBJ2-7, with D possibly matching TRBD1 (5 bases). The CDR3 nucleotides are TGTGCCAGCGACGACAGAGTCTCCTACGAGCAGTACTTC. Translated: CASDDRVSYEQYF.